This passage covers 25 T cell receptor beta chains from one sample sequenced in a study of shared clonotypes between healthy human individuals. Method: immunoSEQ multiplex PCR; TCRdb's copy keeps in-frame clones and lacks some. There are a few million clones in the sample; about 92% occur only once, and around 0.4% lies in the top ten. The sample was naive CD4+ T cells from PBMCs. Subset reported: CD45RA+ positively selected. Receptors originate from a man aged 18 to 29 in good health. Some clones in this sample may be carry-over from other donors' samples.

This clone was seen a handful of times. This chain joins TRBV7-9 and TRBJ1-1; D is unresolved. This CDR3 has 13 residues. The V end lost 3 bases, the J end lost 11 bases, and 16 bases lay between the germline ends. The germline V gene encodes CDR1 SEHNR and CDR2 FQNEAQ (reference sequence). The CDR3 nucleotides are TGTGCCAGCAGCTTTCGGACGGTAACCGAGGCTTTCTTT. Translated: CASSFRTVTEAFF. Complete variable domain (other parts from reference TRBV7-9 and TRBJ1-1): DTGVSQNPRHKITKRGQNVTFRCDPISEHNRLYWYRQTLGQGPEFLTYFQNEAQLEKSRLLSDRFSAERPKGSFSTLEIQRTEQGDSAMYLCASSFRTVTEAFFGQGTRLTVV.

The chain couples TRBV14 to TRBJ1-2; D gene unclear. The V gene's germline CDR1 is SGHDN and CDR2 FVKESK. This CDR3 region has 13 residues. V was trimmed by 4 bases and J by 0 bases, leaving 6 bases between them. For the CDR3, the DNA is TGTGCCAGCAGCCGGGGATCTAACTATGGCTACACCTTC. This gives the protein CASSRGSNYGYTF.

The genes are TRBV5-4 and TRBJ1-2, with TRBD1 as a possible D gene (5 bases). Germline lookup yields CDR1 SGHNT and CDR2 YYREEE (reference sequence). The CDR3 runs 15 residues. Trimming stripped 0 bases from V and 4 bases from J, with 13 bases between. CDR3 residues: CASSLGGEVGYGYTF. CDR3 DNA: TGTGCCAGCAGCTTGGGGGGGGAGGTCGGCTATGGCTACACCTTC. Full variable domain (outside the CDR3, taken from reference TRBV5-4 and TRBJ1-2): ETGVTQSPTHLIKTRGQQVTLRCSSQSGHNTVSWYQQALGQGPQFIFQYYREEENGRGNFPPRFSGLQFPNYSSELNVNALELDDSALYLCASSLGGEVGYGYTFGSGTRLTVV.

The chain is built from TRBV5-1 and TRBJ2-5; 7 positions match TRBD1. The CDR3 runs to 14 residues. Trimming removed 4 bases from V and 1 base from J; junction bases left unmatched: 4. Germline V gene data show CDR1 as SGHRS and CDR2 as YFSETQ. CDR3 amino acids: CASSPWDSQETQYF. CDR3 DNA: TGCGCCAGCAGCCCCTGGGACAGCCAAGAGACCCAGTACTTC.

The chain recombines TRBV5-1 with TRBJ2-3, with D unresolved. Trimming cost V 0 bases and J 11 bases, with 19 bases left between them. Germline CDR1 reads SGHRS; CDR2 reads YFSETQ. The CDR3 runs to 15 residues. CDR3 coding DNA: TGCGCCAGCAGCTTGGTCCTTGGGCTCTGGGCGGAGCAGTATTTT. Amino acids: CASSLVLGLWAEQYF.

The rearrangement links TRBV7-2 to TRBJ2-5; no firm D call. Trimming stripped 1 base from V and 3 bases from J, with 6 bases between. The CDR3 totals 13 residues. Looked up from germline, CDR1 is SGHTA and CDR2 is FQGNSA. The CDR3 is CASSLEAKETQYF. Written as DNA, the CDR3 is TGTGCCAGCAGCTTAGAGGCTAAAGAGACCCAGTACTTC.

J is TRBJ2-3 and V is TRBV10-2; TRBD1 aligns across 8 bases. This CDR3 comprises 14 residues. V was pared by 6 bases and J by 2 bases, with 4 bases of the junction left unmatched. The germline V gene encodes CDR1 WSHSY and CDR2 SAAADI. The CDR3 DNA follows: TGCGCCAGCAGCGACAGGGGCCCCACAGATACGCAGTATTTT. Its translation: CASSDRGPTDTQYF.

The chain combines TRBV27 with TRBJ2-7, with 8 bases matching TRBD2. Germline V lookup: CDR1 MNHEY, CDR2 SMNVEV (reference sequence). CDR3 size: 18 residues. J was trimmed by 0 bases and V by 9 bases; bases with no gene match: 19. The DNA of the CDR3 is TGTGCCAGTCCACCGCCGGGACTAGGGGGGTCTCGCTCCTACGAGCAGTACTTC. Translation gives CASPPPGLGGSRSYEQYF.

The chain has TRBV5-1 and TRBJ2-7, with 8 bases fitting TRBD2. The CDR3 length is 14 residues. Germline assignment: CDR1 SGHRS and CDR2 YFSETQ. V lost 2 bases and J lost 2; bases outside the gene matches: 3. CDR3 in DNA: TGCGCCAGCAGCTTACTAGCGGACCCCTACGAGCAGTACTTC. Its translation is CASSLLADPYEQYF.

This chain links TRBV4-2 with TRBJ1-2, with TRBD1 identical over 8 bases. In germline, CDR1 is LGHNA, CDR2 YNFKEQ. With 3 bases clipped from V and 5 bases from J, the junction kept 5 bases outside the gene matches. The CDR3 has 14 residues. The CDR3 here is CASSQAGQVYGYTF. Written as DNA, the CDR3 is TGTGCCAGCAGCCAGGCGGGACAGGTTTATGGCTACACCTTC.

The chain carries TRBV5-8 and TRBJ2-7; possibly TRBD1 or TRBD2 for D (5 bases each). Trimming removed 4 bases at V and 0 bases at J, with 17 bases between. Per germline, CDR1 SGHTS and CDR2 YDEGEE. The CDR3 loop spans 16 amino acids. The CDR3 DNA reads TGTGCCAGCAGCGAAGCAGCAGGGACGATCTCCTACGAGCAGTACTTC. It codes for CASSEAAGTISYEQYF. The whole variable domain, remainder taken from reference TRBV5-8 and TRBJ2-7, is EAGVTQSPTHLIKTRGQQATLRCSPISGHTSVYWYQQALGLGLQFLLWYDEGEERNRGNFPPRFSGRQFPNYSSELNVNALELEDSALYLCASSEAAGTISYEQYFGPGTRLTVT.

This sequence joins TRBV4-1 and TRBJ1-2; D not certain. Looked up from germline, CDR1 is MGHRA and CDR2 is YSYEKL. The CDR3 loop spans 15 amino acids. The germline V and J ends were trimmed by 0 bases and 1 base, with 9 bases remaining between them. CDR3 sequence reads: CASSQEGKFNYGYTF. The CDR3, as DNA: TGCGCCAGCAGCCAAGAGGGCAAATTTAACTATGGCTACACCTTC.

This sequence joins TRBV5-1 and TRBJ2-5; 8 bases map to TRBD2. The CDR3 is 14 residues long. Germline lookup yields CDR1 SGHRS and CDR2 YFSETQ. V lost 2 bases, J lost 2 bases, and 2 bases stayed unmatched. The CDR3 DNA reads TGCGCCAGCAGCTTTAGCGGGGTTCAAGAGACCCAGTACTTC. Amino acids: CASSFSGVQETQYF. Filled out from reference TRBV5-1 and TRBJ2-5, the complete variable domain reads KAGVTQTPRYLIKTRGQQVTLSCSPISGHRSVSWYQQTPGQGLQFLFEYFSETQRNKGNFPGRFSGRQFSNSRSEMNVSTLELGDSALYLCASSFSGVQETQYFGPGTRLLVL.

The chain is built from TRBV28 and TRBJ2-7; TRBD2 matches 11 bases. With 2 bases clipped from V and 5 bases from J, the junction kept 8 bases outside the gene matches. The CDR3 loop spans 16 amino acids. Germline CDR1 reads MDHEN; CDR2 reads SYDVKM. Here the CDR3 reads CASSLPGLAATNEQYF. DNA for the CDR3: TGTGCCAGCAGTTTACCGGGACTAGCGGCAACCAACGAGCAGTACTTC.

The chain couples TRBV5-8 to TRBJ2-3; D uncertain. The CDR3 is 11 residues long. Trimming cost V 10 bases and J 0 bases, with 6 bases left between them. Germline CDR1 SGHTS, CDR2 YDEGEE. As DNA, the CDR3 is TGTGCCTCCGATAGCACAGATACGCAGTATTTT. The encoded protein is CASDSTDTQYF.

The V call is TRBV6-5, the J call TRBJ1-3, with a tentative D call TRBD1 (5 bases). In germline, CDR1 is MNHEY, CDR2 SVGAGI. V was trimmed by 8 bases and J by 4 bases, leaving 9 bases between them. The CDR3 runs to 12 residues. The CDR3 DNA reads as TGTGCCAGCCAGGGTGTCGGAAACACCATATATTTT. Translated, it gives CASQGVGNTIYF.

This clone has a handful of counts. V and J are TRBV2 and TRBJ1-1; 8 bases align to TRBD1. CDR1 is SNHLY, CDR2 FYNNEI, per germline. This CDR3 has 12 amino acids. J was trimmed by 5 bases and V by 6 bases; bases with no gene match: 2. DNA of the CDR3: TGTGCCAGCAGGACAGGGGTAACTGAAGCTTTCTTT. Translated: CASRTGVTEAFF.

In its sample, this clone was seen a few times. CDR3 DNA: TGCAGCGTTGTCCGGGGTCCAAGCGGTGAAGCTTTCTTT. This sequence encodes CSVVRGPSGEAFF. The genes are TRBV29-1 and TRBJ1-1; D unresolved. The CDR3 length is 13 residues. Trimming cost V 4 bases and J 7 bases, with 16 bases left between them. Germline V gives CDR1 SQVTM, CDR2 ANQGSEA.

The chain employs TRBV27 and TRBJ2-3, with no clear D. The CDR3 contains 11 residues. With 3 bases removed from V and 6 bases from J, the gap between germline ends came to 4 bases. CDR1 is MNHEY, CDR2 SMNVEV, per germline (reference sequence). The CDR3 spells CASSLFDTQYF. CDR3 sequence (DNA): TGTGCCAGCAGTTTGTTCGATACGCAGTATTTT.

Written as DNA, the CDR3 is TGCGCCAGCAGTTCCGGGACAGGGAATTTAGATACGCAGTATTTT. It translates to CASSSGTGNLDTQYF. The rearrangement joins TRBV5-1 to TRBJ2-3, with TRBD1 matching over 9 bases. The CDR3 runs to 15 residues. The V gene end was trimmed by 5 bases and the J gene end by 5 bases; junction bases not matched to a gene: 9. Germline V gene sequence: CDR1 SGHRS, CDR2 YFSETQ. The full variable domain, its missing parts supplied by reference TRBV5-1 and TRBJ2-3, is KAGVTQTPRYLIKTRGQQVTLSCSPISGHRSVSWYQQTPGQGLQFLFEYFSETQRNKGNFPGRFSGRQFSNSRSEMNVSTLELGDSALYLCASSSGTGNLDTQYFGPGTRLTVL.

CDR3 in DNA: TGCGCCAGCAGCTTGACTGGGGGGGTGCAAGATACGCAGTATTTT. Translation: CASSLTGGVQDTQYF. The V gene is TRBV5-1, the J gene TRBJ2-3; the match to TRBD2 covers 7 bases. V was clipped by 1 base and J by 5 bases; unmatched bases: 7. Looked up from germline, CDR1 is SGHRS and CDR2 is YFSETQ. The CDR3 extends over 15 amino acids.

The chain joins TRBV29-1 to TRBJ2-3; TRBD2 agrees at 13 bases. V was pared by 5 bases and J by 6 bases, with 8 bases of the junction left unmatched. The CDR3 is made up of 15 amino acids. Germline-derived CDR1 and CDR2 are SQVTM and ANQGSEA. CDR3 in amino acids: CSVKGLAGPTDTQYF. CDR3 sequence (DNA): TGCAGCGTTAAGGGACTAGCGGGACCAACGGATACGCAGTATTTT.

The chain uses TRBV28 and TRBJ2-1, with D hard to call. CDR1 and CDR2 (germline): MDHEN, SYDVKM. Trimming left V 3 bases short and J 5 bases short, with 20 bases between. CDR3 length: 17 amino acids. The CDR3, as DNA: TGTGCCAGCAGTTTGCCCCCTATCCGGTCCCTCCACAATGAGCAGTTCTTC. This gives the protein CASSLPPIRSLHNEQFF.

The chain combines TRBV2 with TRBJ1-6; D gene ambiguous. Germline-derived CDR1 and CDR2 are SNHLY and FYNNEI. The CDR3 is made up of 12 amino acids. Between the trimmed V and J ends, which lost 4 bases and 9 bases, there was a span of 7 bases. The chain's CDR3 is CASSASVSPLHF. Here the CDR3 DNA reads TGTGCCAGCAGTGCGAGCGTTTCACCCCTCCACTTT.

The chain joins TRBV27 to TRBJ1-3; D is ambiguous. The CDR3 has 15 amino acids. Germline V CDR1 and CDR2: MNHEY, SMNVEV (reference sequence). Trimming pared 3 bases from V and 0 bases from J, leaving 9 bases between. CDR3 bases: TGTGCCAGCAGTTTGTCGGCCTACTCTGGAAACACCATATATTTT. Translating gives CASSLSAYSGNTIYF.